The present entry profiles one T cell receptor beta chain with its context. Its specificity is not known. Among the roughly 120 subjects of the validation cohort, separate from the approximately 670-subject first cohort, were the donors. Assay used: immunoSEQ multiplex PCR; TCRdb lists only in-frame clones, some missing. The profile covers a few hundred thousand clones, with around nine tenths appearing a single time and 0.92% taken by the ten largest. The sample is drawn from a study of cytomegalovirus exposure and HLA in healthy donors. Broader study findings: Reports described diagnosis of cytomegalovirus status by the classifier as highly specific and sensitive. It was confirmed in vitro that a few of the CMV-associated chains were specific for CMV antigens. Rarity marked most TCR sequences, yet some public TCRs occurred in many donors.

Per the germline V gene, CDR1 is MNHNS and CDR2 is SASEGT. Trimming cost V 5 bases and J 0 bases, with 11 bases left between them. The CDR3 contains 15 residues. The sequencing input was PBMCs. This chain joins TRBV6-1 and TRBJ2-1, with D tentatively TRBD2 (5 bases). The TCR sequence derives from a young woman in good health and CMV-seronegative. The CDR3 bases are TGTGCCAGCAGTCGAGAGCGGAGCTCCTACAATGAGCAGTTCTTC. Translation: CASSRERSSYNEQFF.